This T cell receptor beta chain was retrieved from a study of OX40 agonist ivuxolimab in advanced cancers. With respect to the entire study: Ivuxolimab, which targeted the costimulatory receptor OX40 (CD134), was an agonistic, fully human IgG2 monoclonal antibody. Patients were allowed to have had prior anti-PD-1, anti-PD-L1 or anti-CTLA-4 therapy, and approximately 41% of the dose-escalation patients had previously received checkpoint inhibitors. The paper describes the monotherapy dose-escalation part (N ≈ 52 patients) of the phase I trial of ivuxolimab. Intravenous ivuxolimab was administered to patients every 2 weeks at six dose levels: 0.01, 0.1, 0.3, 1.5, 3 and 10 mg/kg. In the dose-escalation cohort, nearly 85% of patients were male, and the mean age was roughly 60 years with a range of roughly 20 to 80. Partial responses occurred in three dose-escalation patients, of whom one had hepatocellular carcinoma and two had cutaneous melanoma. Among the roughly 54 dose-escalation patients, roughly 20 had hepatocellular carcinoma, some 15 melanoma, 9 renal cell carcinoma and 9 head and neck cancer. The point of sequencing TCRbeta in the periphery was to test whether ivuxolimab changed TCR sequence diversity and drove clonal T-cell expansion. Overall results and qualifications from the work: Partial responders in the 0.1-3.0 mg/kg groups had among the lowest normalized peripheral clonal expansion, especially among CD8+ T cells. Low levels of normalized T-cell clonal expansion were also seen in some nonresponding patients. Clonal expansion of both CD4+ and CD8+ blood T cells was observed from baseline to week 6 at doses 0.1 to 3.0 mg/kg. Antigen specificity was not determined for the clonally expanded peripheral T cells. After ivuxolimab, more expanded clones were found on average in CD8+ T cells than in CD4+ T cells.

Genomic DNA was isolated from the sorted cells so that the TCRbeta CDR3 region could be sequenced. The immunoSEQ Assay was used to sequence the TCRbeta CDR3 regions. TCRdb limited this immuneACCESS table to in-frame rearrangements with V and J called. A share of clones is missing; checked studies link under half to unresolved V genes, and the rest is unexplained. The sample profile shows roughly 70,000 clones; around 89% of them were found once. Of the sample, just over 0.55% falls within the top ten clones. V loses 4 bases of germline sequence and J loses 4 bases, and the interval between the two ends is 11 bases. CDR1 and CDR2, per the germline V gene, are SGHRS and YFSETQ. From its cysteine to its phenylalanine, the CDR3 spans 14 amino acids. Only the CDR3 portion is preserved as DNA: 42 bases, with reading frame beginning at the first base. Concerning this clone itself: Its antigen is unknown. No much larger clone is present one base from it, and per-base qualities are unavailable.

Patients with autoimmune disease history or receiving systemic immunosuppression were excluded from the trial. Peripheral blood for TCR sequencing was drawn from every dose cohort at baseline, at cycle 4 day 1 and at cycle 7 day 1. The samples were drawn from a first-in-human, open-label, multicenter phase I dose-escalation trial of ivuxolimab. Adults with locally advanced or metastatic melanoma, renal cell carcinoma, hepatocellular carcinoma or head and neck squamous cell carcinoma were enrolled in the trial. Before TCR sequencing, CD4+ and CD8+ T cells were separately sorted from peripheral blood.

The sequence was obtained from an adult with an advanced solid tumor such as melanoma, head and neck, liver or kidney cancer. The rearranged segments are TRBV5-1 and TRBJ2-2, and perhaps TRBD1 as D gene, on 6 matching bases. Sequencing used CD4+ or CD8+ T cells sorted from blood, obtained in a trial of the OX40 agonist ivuxolimab. The DNA reads TGCGCCAGCAGCCTCCGGGACATCACCGGGGAGCTGTTTTTT. This gives the protein CASSLRDITGELFF.